This TCR beta chain was sequenced in a study of shared clonotypes between healthy human individuals. Sequencing was performed with immunoSEQ multiplex PCR; in TCRdb, only in-frame clones are kept and a portion is missing. This sample has 1.5 million to 2.5 million clones, with approximately 94% found just once. Study outcomes and limitations: Across several donors, naive CD4 shared roughly 5.1%, naive CD8 around 3.8%, memory CD4 2.3%, memory CD8 about 0.4%. Larger richness was generally estimated for naive than memory subsets. An effect of sequencing depth on clonotype sharing among donors was expected.

Only one count was recorded for this clone. Its antigen is not known. The naive CD8 population came from CD45RO-negative cells selected for CCR7, without terminally differentiated effector memory CD45RA+ cells. Free of recent acute infections or vaccinations, the donors were healthy HIV-negative adults. The TCR sequence derives from a man in his late teens or twenties in good health. The material sequenced was naive CD8+ T cells sorted from blood.

The CDR3 region is CASSQDLTSYEQYF. The CDR3 DNA is TGCGCCAGCAGCCAAGATTTGACCTCCTACGAGCAGTACTTC. V usage is TRBV4-3 and J usage is TRBJ2-7; no definite D call. V dropped 0 bases and J dropped 0 bases, with 6 bases sitting between them. The germline gives CDR1 LGHNA, CDR2 YSLEER. CDR3 size: 14 residues.